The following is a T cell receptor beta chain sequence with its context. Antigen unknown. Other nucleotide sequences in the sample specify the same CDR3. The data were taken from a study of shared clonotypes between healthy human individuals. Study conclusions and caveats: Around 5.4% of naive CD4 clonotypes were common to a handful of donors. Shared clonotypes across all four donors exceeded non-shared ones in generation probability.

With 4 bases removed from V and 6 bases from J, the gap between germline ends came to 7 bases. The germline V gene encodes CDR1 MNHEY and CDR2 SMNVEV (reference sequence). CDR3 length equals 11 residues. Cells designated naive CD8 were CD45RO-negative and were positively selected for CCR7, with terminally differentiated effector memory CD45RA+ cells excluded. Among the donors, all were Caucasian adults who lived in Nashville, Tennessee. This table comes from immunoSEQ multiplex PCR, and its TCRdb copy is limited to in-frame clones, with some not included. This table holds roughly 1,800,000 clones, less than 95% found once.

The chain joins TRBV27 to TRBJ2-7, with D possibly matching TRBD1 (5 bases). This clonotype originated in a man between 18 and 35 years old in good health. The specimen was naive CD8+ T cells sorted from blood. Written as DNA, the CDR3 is TGTGCCAGCAGTTCAGGGTCCGAGCAGTACTTC. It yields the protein CASSSGSEQYF.